Listed here are 15 T cell receptor beta chains from one sample, sequenced in a study of breast tumors, draining lymph nodes, adjacent tissues. Samples came from axillary lymph nodes draining the breast cancer. TCRdb itself ran the multiplex PCR reads through MiXCR, one entry per CDR3 protein. The sample holds about 130,000 distinct CDR3 sequences, over 20% seen once. Sequencing input: axillary lymph node tissue. The receptor source for this set is a female donor with breast cancer. Some clones in this sample may be carry-over from other donors' samples.

This clonotype showed up many times. The chain couples TRBV7-3 to TRBJ1-2; D gene ambiguous. Trimming removed 4 bases from V and 2 bases from J, with 17 bases in between. The CDR3 totals 16 residues. CDR1 SGHTA and CDR2 FQGTGA come from the germline V gene. The CDR3 coding sequence is TGTGCCAGCAGCTCGTTTAAGGGTCAGGTCAACTATGGCTACACCTTC. Amino acid sequence: CASSSFKGQVNYGYTF.

Notes on this clonotype: This clone may be a read error of a much larger clone one base away. The CDR3 does not close with the conserved phenylalanine or tryptophan, likely indicating a read error. The chain carries TRBV19 and TRBJ2-1; D not resolved. V lost 4 bases, J lost 5 bases, and 9 bases lay in between. Germline V lookup: CDR1 LNHDA, CDR2 SQIVND (reference sequence). The CDR3 spans 13 residues. The chain's CDR3 is CASSTPRDNEQFL. DNA of the CDR3: TGTGCCAGTAGTACTCCTAGGGACAATGAGCAGTTCCTC.

There are many counts of this clonotype. This sequence joins TRBV12-3 or TRBV12-4 and TRBJ2-7, with 7 bases aligning to TRBD2. CDR3 length equals 12 residues. Germline trimming cut 3 bases from V and 10 bases from J; bases unmatched to any gene: 6. CDR3 residues: CASSLKGLVQYF. The CDR3 DNA follows: TGTGCCAGCAGTTTGAAAGGACTAGTTCAGTACTTC.

This clonotype was found a few times. The genes are TRBV6-5 and TRBJ2-6; D gene unclear. The CDR3 is made up of 15 amino acids. V was trimmed by 6 bases and J by 0 bases, leaving 9 bases between them. Germline V gene data show CDR1 as MNHEY and CDR2 as SVGAGI. The CDR3 DNA reads as TGTGCCAGCAGAGGCGGTAGCTCTGGGGCCAACGTCCTGACTTTC. This sequence encodes CASRGGSSGANVLTF.

About this clonotype itself: A read error is possible here, since a much larger clone lies one base away. The chain links TRBV5-5 to TRBJ1-3; weak D call: TRBD1 (6 bases). This CDR3 comprises 15 residues. Germline lookup yields CDR1 SGHKS and CDR2 YYEKEE (reference sequence). DNA for the CDR3: TGTGCCAGCAGCCCCGCGACAGGCAGTGGAAACACCGTATATTTT. Translation: CASSPATGSGNTVYF.

Concerning this clonotype: This may stem from a read error, because a much larger clone lies one nucleotide away. The chain links TRBV3-1 to TRBJ1-3; no definite D call. The length of the CDR3 is 16 residues. Per the germline V gene, CDR1 is LGHDT and CDR2 is YNNKEL (reference sequence). The V gene lost 3 bases and the J gene lost 0 bases, with 12 bases spanning the gap. The CDR3, as DNA: TGTGCCAGCAGCCAGAGGGTGGCTCGCTCTGGAAACACCATATATTTT. This sequence encodes CASSQRVARSGNTIYF.

This clonotype was counted many times. The V gene is TRBV7-9, the J gene TRBJ2-1, with no clear D. V was cut by 3 bases and J by 6 bases, with 6 bases left in between. CDR1 SEHNR and CDR2 FQNEAQ come from the germline V gene (reference sequence). CDR3 length: 12 residues. CDR3 amino acids: CASSFGSNEQFF. The CDR3 DNA follows: TGTGCCAGCAGCTTTGGCAGCAATGAGCAGTTCTTC.

This clonotype was detected ten times or more. CDR3 coding DNA: TGCAGTGCTAATCCTCCCGGACTAGCAGATACGCAGTATTTT. This gives the protein CSANPPGLADTQYF. The rearrangement joins TRBV20-1 to TRBJ2-3; 7 nucleotides agree with TRBD2. CDR1 is DFQATT, CDR2 SNEGSKA, per germline (reference sequence). The CDR3 sequence is 14 residues long. Losses at the gene ends were 4 bases for V and 4 bases for J; bases not matched to a gene: 8.

Of note for this clonotype: The final CDR3 position lacks the conserved phenylalanine or tryptophan, pointing to a likely read error. The chain is built from TRBV11-2 and TRBJ1-2; D call uncertain. The V end was cut by 2 bases, the J end by 6 bases, with 16 bases between. The CDR3 contains 15 residues. From germline, CDR1 is SGHAT and CDR2 FQNNGV. In DNA, the CDR3 is TGTGCCAGCAGCTTAACCGGGTTCCCCCCTAATGGCTACACCCTC. It translates to CASSLTGFPPNGYTL.

This clonotype was detected many times. The chain uses TRBV6-5 and TRBJ2-1; the D gene is possibly TRBD2 (5 bases). Germline assignment: CDR1 MNHEY and CDR2 SVGAGI. The CDR3 extends over 15 amino acids. The ends were cut back, 7 bases at V and 0 bases at J, with 13 bases in the middle. The CDR3 loop is CASTKWESSYNEQFF. In nucleotides, the CDR3 is TGTGCCAGCACCAAGTGGGAGAGCTCCTACAATGAGCAGTTCTTC.

CDR3 amino acids: CASSPLKGGWSTGELFF. Written as DNA, the CDR3 is TGTGCCAGCAGCCCGTTAAAGGGGGGGTGGAGCACCGGGGAGCTGTTTTTT. The V and J genes are TRBV28 and TRBJ2-2; tentatively, D is TRBD2 (7 bases). The germline V gene has CDR1 MDHEN and CDR2 SYDVKM. V gave up 6 bases and J gave up 4 bases, with 21 bases separating them. The CDR3 covers 17 residues.

In regard to this clonotype: This may stem from a read error, because a much larger clone lies one nucleotide away. The V and J genes are TRBV6-5 and TRBJ1-2; possibly TRBD1 for D (6 bases). The germline V and J ends were trimmed by 4 bases and 5 bases, with 32 bases remaining between them. This CDR3 region has 20 residues. Per germline, CDR1 MNHEY and CDR2 SVGAGI. The CDR3 region is CASSCTIFGGQDLVEYGYTF. The CDR3 nucleotides are TGTGCCAGCAGTTGCACGATCTTCGGGGGACAAGATTTGGTGGAGTATGGCTACACCTTC.

This clonotype was seen repeatedly, ten times or more. V gene TRBV2 combines with J gene TRBJ1-5, with D possibly matching TRBD1 (5 bases). Trimming shortened V by 4 bases and J by 5 bases, and 18 bases separated the two germline ends. This CDR3 is built from 16 residues. Germline V gives CDR1 SNHLY, CDR2 FYNNEI. CDR3 sequence reads: CASSVTGSGGYQPQHF. The CDR3 DNA is TGTGCCAGCAGTGTTACGGGGTCTGGGGGGTATCAGCCCCAGCATTTT.

This clonotype was seen many times. The chain joins TRBV25-1 to TRBJ2-7; 7 bases match TRBD1. The CDR3 spans 19 residues. The V and J ends lost 8 bases and 4 bases, in that order; junction bases with no gene match: 26. CDR1 is MGHDK and CDR2 is SYGVNS in the germline V gene. This CDR3 is CASSRGQASTASIIYEQYF. In DNA, the CDR3 is TGTGCCAGCTCCCGCGGACAGGCCTCAACTGCCTCTATCATATACGAGCAGTACTTC.

Many counts were recorded for this clonotype. V usage is TRBV7-2 and J usage is TRBJ2-7; D not resolved. Trimming removed 7 bases at V and 1 base at J, with 14 bases between. The CDR3 has 14 amino acids. Germline V gene data show CDR1 as SGHTA and CDR2 as FQGNSA. The CDR3 nucleotides are TGTGCCAGCAAACTCCGGATGGATTCCTACGAGCAGTACTTC. Translating it yields CASKLRMDSYEQYF.